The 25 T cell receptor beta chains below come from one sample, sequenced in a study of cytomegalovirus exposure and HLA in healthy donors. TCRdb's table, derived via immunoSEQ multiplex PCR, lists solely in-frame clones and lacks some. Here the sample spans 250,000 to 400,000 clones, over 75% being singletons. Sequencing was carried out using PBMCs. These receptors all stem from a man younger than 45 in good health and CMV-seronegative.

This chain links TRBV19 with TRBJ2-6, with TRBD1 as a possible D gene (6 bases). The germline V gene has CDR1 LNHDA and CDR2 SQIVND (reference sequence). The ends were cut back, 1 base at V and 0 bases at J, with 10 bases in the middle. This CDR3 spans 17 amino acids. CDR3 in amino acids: CASSIGRGYSGANVLTF. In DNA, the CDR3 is TGTGCCAGTAGTATAGGCAGGGGCTACTCTGGGGCCAACGTCCTGACTTTC.

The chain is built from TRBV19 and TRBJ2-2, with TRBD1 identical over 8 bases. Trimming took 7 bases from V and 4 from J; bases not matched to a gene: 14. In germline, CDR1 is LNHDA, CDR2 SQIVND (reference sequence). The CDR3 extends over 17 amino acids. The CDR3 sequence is CASTGAWGQAFTGELFF. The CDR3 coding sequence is TGTGCCAGTACCGGGGCATGGGGACAGGCGTTCACCGGGGAGCTGTTTTTT.

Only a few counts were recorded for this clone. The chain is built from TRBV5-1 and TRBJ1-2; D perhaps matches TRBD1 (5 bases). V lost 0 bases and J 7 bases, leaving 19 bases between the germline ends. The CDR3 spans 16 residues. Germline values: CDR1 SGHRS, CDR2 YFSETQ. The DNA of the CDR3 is TGCGCCAGCAGCTTGGATGTCGCTGGGGCAGGGCCTGGCTACACCTTC. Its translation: CASSLDVAGAGPGYTF.

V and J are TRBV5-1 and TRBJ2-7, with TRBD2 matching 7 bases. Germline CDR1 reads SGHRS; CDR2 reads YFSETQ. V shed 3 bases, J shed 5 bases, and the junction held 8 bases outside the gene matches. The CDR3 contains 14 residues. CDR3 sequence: CASSWEGGANEQYF. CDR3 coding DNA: TGCGCCAGCAGCTGGGAGGGAGGGGCAAACGAGCAGTACTTC.

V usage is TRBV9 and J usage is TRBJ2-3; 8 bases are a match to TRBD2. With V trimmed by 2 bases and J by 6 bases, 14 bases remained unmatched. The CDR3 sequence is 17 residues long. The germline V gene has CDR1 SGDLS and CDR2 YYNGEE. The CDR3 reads CASSVSTMAGGQDTQYF. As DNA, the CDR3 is TGTGCCAGCAGCGTCTCGACCATGGCGGGGGGCCAGGATACGCAGTATTTT.

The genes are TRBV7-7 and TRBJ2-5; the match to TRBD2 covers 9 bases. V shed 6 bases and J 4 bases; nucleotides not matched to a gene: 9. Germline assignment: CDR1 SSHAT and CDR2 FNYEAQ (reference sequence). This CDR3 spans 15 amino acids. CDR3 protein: CASSRVAGAGETQYF. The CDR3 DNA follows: TGTGCCAGCAGTCGAGTAGCGGGGGCCGGAGAGACCCAGTACTTC.

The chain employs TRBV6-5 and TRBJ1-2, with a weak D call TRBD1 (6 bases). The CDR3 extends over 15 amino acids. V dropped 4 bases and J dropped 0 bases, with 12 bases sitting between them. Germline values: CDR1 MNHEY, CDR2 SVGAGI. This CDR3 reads CASSSPGQSNYGYTF. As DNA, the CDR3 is TGTGCCAGCAGTTCCCCCGGACAGTCTAACTATGGCTACACCTTC.

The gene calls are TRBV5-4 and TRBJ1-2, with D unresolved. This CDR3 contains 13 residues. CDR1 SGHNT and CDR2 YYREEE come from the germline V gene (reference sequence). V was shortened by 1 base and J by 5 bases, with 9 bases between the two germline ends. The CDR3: CASSLSNLYGYTF. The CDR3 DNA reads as TGTGCCAGCAGCTTGTCTAATTTATATGGCTACACCTTC.

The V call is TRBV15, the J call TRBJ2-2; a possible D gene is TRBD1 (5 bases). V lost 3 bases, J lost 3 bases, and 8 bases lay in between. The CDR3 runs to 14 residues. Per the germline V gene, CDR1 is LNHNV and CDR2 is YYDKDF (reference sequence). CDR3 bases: TGTGCCACCAGCAGGGTAGGGGACACCGGGGAGCTGTTTTTT. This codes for CATSRVGDTGELFF.

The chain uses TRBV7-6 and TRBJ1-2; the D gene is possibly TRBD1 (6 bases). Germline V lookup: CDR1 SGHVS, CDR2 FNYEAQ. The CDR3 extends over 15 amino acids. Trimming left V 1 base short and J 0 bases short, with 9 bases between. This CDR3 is CASSLEAGANYGYTF. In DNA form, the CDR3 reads TGTGCCAGCAGCTTAGAGGCAGGGGCTAACTATGGCTACACCTTC.

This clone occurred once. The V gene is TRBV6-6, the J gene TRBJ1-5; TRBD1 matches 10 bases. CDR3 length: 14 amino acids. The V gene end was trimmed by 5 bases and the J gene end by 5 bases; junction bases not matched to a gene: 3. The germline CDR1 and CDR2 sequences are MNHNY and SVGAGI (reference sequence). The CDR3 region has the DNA TGTGCCAGCAGTGGACAGGGGGGACATCAGCCCCAGCATTTT. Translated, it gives CASSGQGGHQPQHF.

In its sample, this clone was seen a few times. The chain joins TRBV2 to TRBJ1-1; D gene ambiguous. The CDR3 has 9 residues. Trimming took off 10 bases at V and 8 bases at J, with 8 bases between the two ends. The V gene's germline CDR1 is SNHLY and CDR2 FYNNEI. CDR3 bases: TGTGCCACCGCCGGGGAAGCTTTCTTT. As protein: CATAGEAFF. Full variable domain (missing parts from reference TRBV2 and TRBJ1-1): EPEVTQTPSHQVTQMGQEVILRCVPISNHLYFYWYRQILGQKVEFLVSFYNNEISEKSEIFDDQFSVERPDGSNFTLKIRSTKLEDSAMYFCATAGEAFFGQGTRLTVV.

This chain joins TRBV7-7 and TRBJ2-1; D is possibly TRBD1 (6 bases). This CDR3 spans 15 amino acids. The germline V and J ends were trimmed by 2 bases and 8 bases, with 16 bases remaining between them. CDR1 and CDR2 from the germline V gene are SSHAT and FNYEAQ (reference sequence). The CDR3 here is CASSLRAGVGDEQFF. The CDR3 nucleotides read TGTGCCAGCAGCTTACGGGCAGGGGTTGGGGATGAGCAGTTCTTC.

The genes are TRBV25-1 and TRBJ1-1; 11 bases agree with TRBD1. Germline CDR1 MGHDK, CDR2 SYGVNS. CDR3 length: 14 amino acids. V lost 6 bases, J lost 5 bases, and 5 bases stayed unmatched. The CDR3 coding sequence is TGTGCCAGCAGCGCGGGACAGGGGGGAACTGAAGCTTTCTTT. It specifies CASSAGQGGTEAFF.

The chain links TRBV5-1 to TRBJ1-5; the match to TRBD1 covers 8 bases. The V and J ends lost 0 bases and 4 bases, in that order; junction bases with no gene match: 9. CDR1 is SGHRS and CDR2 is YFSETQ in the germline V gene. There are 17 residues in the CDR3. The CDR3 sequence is CASSLGGGTGGNQPQHF. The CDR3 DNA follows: TGCGCCAGCAGCTTGGGGGGAGGGACAGGTGGGAATCAGCCCCAGCATTTT. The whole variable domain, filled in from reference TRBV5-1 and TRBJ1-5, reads KAGVTQTPRYLIKTRGQQVTLSCSPISGHRSVSWYQQTPGQGLQFLFEYFSETQRNKGNFPGRFSGRQFSNSRSEMNVSTLELGDSALYLCASSLGGGTGGNQPQHFGDGTRLSIL.

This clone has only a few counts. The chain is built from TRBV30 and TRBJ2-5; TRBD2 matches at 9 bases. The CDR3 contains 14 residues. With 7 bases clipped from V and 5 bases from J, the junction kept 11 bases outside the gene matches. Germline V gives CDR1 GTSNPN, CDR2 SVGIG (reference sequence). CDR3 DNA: TGTGCCTCTTGGGGCGGGGGGGCCCGTGAGACCCAGTACTTC. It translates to CASWGGGARETQYF.

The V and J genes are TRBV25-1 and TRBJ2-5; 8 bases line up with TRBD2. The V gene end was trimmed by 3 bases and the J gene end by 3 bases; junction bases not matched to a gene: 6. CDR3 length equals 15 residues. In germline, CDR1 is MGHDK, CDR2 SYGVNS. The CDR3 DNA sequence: TGTGCCAGCAGTGACTCCGGGACTAGGGAAGAGACCCAGTACTTC. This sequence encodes CASSDSGTREETQYF.

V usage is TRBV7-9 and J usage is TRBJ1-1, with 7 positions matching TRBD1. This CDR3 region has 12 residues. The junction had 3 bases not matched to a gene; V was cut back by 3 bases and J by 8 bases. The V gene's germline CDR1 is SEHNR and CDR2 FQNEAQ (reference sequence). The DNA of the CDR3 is TGTGCCAGCAGCTTGAAGGGGGCCGAAGCTTTCTTT. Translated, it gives CASSLKGAEAFF.

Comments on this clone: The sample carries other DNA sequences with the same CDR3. The DNA for the CDR3 is TGCGCCAGCAGCCTTAACACTGAAGCTTTCTTT. Translation gives CASSLNTEAFF. The rearrangement joins TRBV5-1 to TRBJ1-1; D is unclear. This CDR3 region has 11 residues. Germline V gene data show CDR1 as SGHRS and CDR2 as YFSETQ. The V gene lost 4 bases and the J gene lost 2 bases, with 3 bases spanning the gap.

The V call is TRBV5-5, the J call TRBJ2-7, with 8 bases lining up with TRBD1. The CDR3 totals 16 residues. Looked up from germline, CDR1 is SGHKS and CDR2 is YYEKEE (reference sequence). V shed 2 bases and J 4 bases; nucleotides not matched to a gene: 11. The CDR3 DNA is TGTGCCAGCAGCTTCGGACAGGGACGACTGGGTTACGAGCAGTACTTC. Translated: CASSFGQGRLGYEQYF.

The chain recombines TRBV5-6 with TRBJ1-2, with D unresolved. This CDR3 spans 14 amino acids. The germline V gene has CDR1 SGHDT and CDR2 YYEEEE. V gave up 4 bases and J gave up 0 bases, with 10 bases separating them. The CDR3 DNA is TGTGCCAGCAGCGAGACACGGCCTAACTATGGCTACACCTTC. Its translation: CASSETRPNYGYTF.

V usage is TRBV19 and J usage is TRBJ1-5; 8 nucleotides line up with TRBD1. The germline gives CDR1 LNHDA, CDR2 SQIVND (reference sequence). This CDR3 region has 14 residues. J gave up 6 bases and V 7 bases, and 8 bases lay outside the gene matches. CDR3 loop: CASTMMGTGQPQHF. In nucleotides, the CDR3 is TGTGCCAGTACCATGATGGGGACAGGTCAGCCCCAGCATTTT.

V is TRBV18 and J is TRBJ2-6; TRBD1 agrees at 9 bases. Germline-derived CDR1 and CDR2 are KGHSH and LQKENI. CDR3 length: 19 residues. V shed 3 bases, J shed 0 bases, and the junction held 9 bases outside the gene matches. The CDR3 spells CASSPIWDRARSGANVLTF. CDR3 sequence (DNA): TGTGCCAGCTCACCCATCTGGGACAGGGCACGCTCTGGGGCCAACGTCCTGACTTTC.

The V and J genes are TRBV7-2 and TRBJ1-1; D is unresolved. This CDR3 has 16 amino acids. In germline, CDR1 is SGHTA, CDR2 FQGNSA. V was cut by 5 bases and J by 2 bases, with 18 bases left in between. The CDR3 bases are TGTGCCAGCAGCCTCCTTATTCAGAAAAAAAACACTGAAGCTTTCTTT. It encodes CASSLLIQKKNTEAFF.

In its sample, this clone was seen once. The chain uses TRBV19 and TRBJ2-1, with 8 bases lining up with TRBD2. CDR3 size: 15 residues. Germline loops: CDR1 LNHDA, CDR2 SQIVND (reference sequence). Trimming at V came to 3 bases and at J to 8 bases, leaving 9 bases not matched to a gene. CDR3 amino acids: CASSIYGGVSDEQFF. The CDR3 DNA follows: TGTGCCAGTAGTATTTACGGGGGGGTTTCCGATGAGCAGTTCTTC.